This TCR beta chain was obtained from a study of regulatory T cells in long-lasting Graves disease. On this clonotype: A read error is possible here, since a much larger clone lies one base away.

Specified time point: newly diagnosed GD, antithyroid drugs for less than 3 months. TCR sequences were obtained from RNA taken from PBMCs. Germline lookup yields CDR1 SGHKS and CDR2 YYEKEE (reference sequence). CDR3 length equals 16 residues. Both iRepertoire HTBI primers and Arm-PCR of CDR3 regions were used to build the TCR beta libraries. TCRdb re-derived calls from the multiplex PCR reads in MiXCR, one entry per CDR3 protein. The table has about 220,000 distinct CDR3 sequences, roughly 20% seen once. This sample was also put to use in a study of T cells in Graves' hyperthyroidism and ophthalmopathy. As that report states: Ophthalmopathy onset followed model prediction by a median about 6.5 months.

Sequenced material: peripheral blood mononuclear cells (PBMCs), taken at new diagnosis, from a patient treated with antithyroid drugs. The rearrangement joins TRBV5-5 to TRBJ2-3; tentative D call: TRBD1 (6 bases). The DNA end lines up better with TRBJ1-5; the J call may be wrong. The clonotype was recovered from a woman younger than 45 with Graves disease. DNA for the CDR3: TGTGCCAGCAGCTCGTCACTAGCGGACAGCACAGATACGCAGCATTTT. Its translation: CASSSSLADSTDTQHF.